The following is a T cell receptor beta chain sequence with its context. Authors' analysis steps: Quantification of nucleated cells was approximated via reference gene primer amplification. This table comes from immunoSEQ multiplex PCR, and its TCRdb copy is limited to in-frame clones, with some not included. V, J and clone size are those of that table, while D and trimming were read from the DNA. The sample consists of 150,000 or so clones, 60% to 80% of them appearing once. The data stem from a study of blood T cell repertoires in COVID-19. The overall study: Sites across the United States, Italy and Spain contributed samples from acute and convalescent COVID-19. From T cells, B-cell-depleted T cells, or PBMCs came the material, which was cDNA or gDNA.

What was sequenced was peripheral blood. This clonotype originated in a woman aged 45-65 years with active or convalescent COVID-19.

This chain's CDR3 is CAIRSSGGENTGELFF. CDR3 sequence (DNA): TGTGCCATCAGGTCGAGCGGGGGGGAGAACACCGGGGAGCTGTTTTTT. The chain couples TRBV10-3 to TRBJ2-2; 10 bases match TRBD2. Trimming at V came to 6 bases and at J to 1 base, leaving 5 bases not matched to a gene. The CDR3 runs to 16 residues. Germline V CDR1 and CDR2: ENHRY, SYGVKD.